Reported below is one TCR beta chain. Its cognate antigen is unknown. The sample comes from a study of OX40 agonist ivuxolimab in advanced cancers. Sequencing used immunoSEQ multiplex PCR; TCRdb keeps in-frame clones, though not all of them. The sample carries about 21,000 clones, 80% to 90% recorded once. This CDR3 is 13 amino acids long. Germline CDR1 and CDR2: SNHLY and FYNNEI. V was pared by 7 bases and J by 9 bases, with 8 bases of the junction left unmatched. Broader study findings: The study found that CD8+ T cells averaged more expanded clones than CD4+. Some nonresponders additionally presented with little normalized T-cell clonal expansion.

The sequencing used CD4+ or CD8+ T cells sorted from blood, collected in a trial of the OX40 agonist ivuxolimab. The clonotype comes from an adult with an advanced solid tumor such as melanoma, head and neck, liver or kidney cancer. The genes are TRBV2 and TRBJ2-1; 8 bases match TRBD2. The CDR3: CASKSGSWGEQFF. The CDR3 DNA reads TGTGCCAGCAAAAGCGGGAGTTGGGGTGAGCAGTTCTTC.